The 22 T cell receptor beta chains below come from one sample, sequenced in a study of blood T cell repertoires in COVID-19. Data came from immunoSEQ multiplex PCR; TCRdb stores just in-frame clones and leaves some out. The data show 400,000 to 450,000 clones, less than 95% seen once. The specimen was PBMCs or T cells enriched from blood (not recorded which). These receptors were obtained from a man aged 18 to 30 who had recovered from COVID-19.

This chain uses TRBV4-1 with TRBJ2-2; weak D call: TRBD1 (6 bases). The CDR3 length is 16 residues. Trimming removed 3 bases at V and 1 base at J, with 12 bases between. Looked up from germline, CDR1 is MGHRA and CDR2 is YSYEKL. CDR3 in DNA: TGCGCCAGCAGCCACAAAACCAGGGGGAACACCGGGGAGCTGTTTTTT. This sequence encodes CASSHKTRGNTGELFF.

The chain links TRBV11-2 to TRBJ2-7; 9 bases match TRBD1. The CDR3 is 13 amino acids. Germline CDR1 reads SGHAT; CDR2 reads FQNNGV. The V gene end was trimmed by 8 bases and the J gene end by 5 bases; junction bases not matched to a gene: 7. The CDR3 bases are TGTGCCAGCGCCGGGACAGGGCACCACGAGCAGTACTTC. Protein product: CASAGTGHHEQYF.

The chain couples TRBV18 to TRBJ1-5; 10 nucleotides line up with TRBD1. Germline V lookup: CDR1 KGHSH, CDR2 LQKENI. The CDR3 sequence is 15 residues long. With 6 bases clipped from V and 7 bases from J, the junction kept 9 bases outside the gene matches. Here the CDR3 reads CASSPGQGGSQPQHF. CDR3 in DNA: TGTGCCAGCTCGCCCGGACAGGGGGGATCACAGCCCCAGCATTTT.

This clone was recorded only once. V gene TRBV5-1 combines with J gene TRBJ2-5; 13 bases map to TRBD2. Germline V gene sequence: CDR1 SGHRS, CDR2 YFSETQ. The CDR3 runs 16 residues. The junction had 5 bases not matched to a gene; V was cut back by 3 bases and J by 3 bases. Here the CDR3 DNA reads TGCGCCAGCAGCTCGGGAGGACTAGCGGGGGAAGAGACCCAGTACTTC. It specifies CASSSGGLAGEETQYF.

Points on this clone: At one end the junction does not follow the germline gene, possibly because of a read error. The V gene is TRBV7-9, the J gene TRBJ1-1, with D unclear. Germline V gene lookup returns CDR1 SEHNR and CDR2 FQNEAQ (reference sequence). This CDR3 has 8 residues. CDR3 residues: CASSLFSF. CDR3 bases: TGTGCCAGCAGCTTATTCTCTTTT.

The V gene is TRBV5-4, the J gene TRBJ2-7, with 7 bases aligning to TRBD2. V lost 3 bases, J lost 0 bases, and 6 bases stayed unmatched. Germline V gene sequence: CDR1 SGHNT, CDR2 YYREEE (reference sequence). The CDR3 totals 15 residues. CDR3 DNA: TGTGCCAGCAGCTCCCTGAGCGGGGCCTCCTACGAGCAGTACTTC. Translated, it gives CASSSLSGASYEQYF.

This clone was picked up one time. Written as DNA, the CDR3 is TGTGCCAGCAGTTTGGGGGGGGGCGTCTATGAGCAGTTCTTC. Translating gives CASSLGGGVYEQFF. The chain has TRBV27 and TRBJ2-1, with TRBD2 as a possible D gene (7 bases). With 3 bases removed from V and 8 bases from J, the gap between germline ends came to 14 bases. The CDR3 spans 14 residues. Germline V gene sequence: CDR1 MNHEY, CDR2 SMNVEV (reference sequence).

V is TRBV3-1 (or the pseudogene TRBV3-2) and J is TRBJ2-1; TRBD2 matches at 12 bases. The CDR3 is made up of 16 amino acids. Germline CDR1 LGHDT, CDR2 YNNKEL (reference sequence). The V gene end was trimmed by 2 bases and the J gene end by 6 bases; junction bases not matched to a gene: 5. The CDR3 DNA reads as TGTGCCAGCAGCCAACCACTAGCGGGAGGATCCAATGAGCAGTTCTTC. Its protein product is CASSQPLAGGSNEQFF.

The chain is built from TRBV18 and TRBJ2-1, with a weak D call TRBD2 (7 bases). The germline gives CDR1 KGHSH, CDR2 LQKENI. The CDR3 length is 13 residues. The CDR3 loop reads CATGASGRNEQFF. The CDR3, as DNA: TGTGCTACGGGGGCTAGCGGCCGAAATGAGCAGTTCTTC.

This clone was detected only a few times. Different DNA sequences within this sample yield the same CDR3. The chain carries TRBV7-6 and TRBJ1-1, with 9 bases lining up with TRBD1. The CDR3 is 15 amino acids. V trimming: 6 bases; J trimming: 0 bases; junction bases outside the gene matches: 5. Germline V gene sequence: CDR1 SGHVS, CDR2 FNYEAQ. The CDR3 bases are TGTGCCAGCAGTAGTAGACAGGGGGTGAACACTGAAGCTTTCTTT. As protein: CASSSRQGVNTEAFF.

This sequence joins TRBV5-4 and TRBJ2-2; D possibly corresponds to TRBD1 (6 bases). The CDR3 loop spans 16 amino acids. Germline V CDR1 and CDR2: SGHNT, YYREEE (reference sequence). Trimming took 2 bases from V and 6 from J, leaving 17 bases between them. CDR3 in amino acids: CASSFGQGYSSGELFF. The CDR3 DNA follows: TGTGCCAGCAGCTTTGGGCAGGGGTATAGTTCCGGGGAGCTGTTTTTT.

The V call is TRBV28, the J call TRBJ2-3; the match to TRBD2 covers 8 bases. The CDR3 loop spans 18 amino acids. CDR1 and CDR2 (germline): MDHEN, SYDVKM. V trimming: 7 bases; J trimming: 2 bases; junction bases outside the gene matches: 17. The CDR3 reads CASTPSGLIHRVTDTQYF. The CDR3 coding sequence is TGTGCCAGCACCCCTAGCGGGCTAATCCACAGGGTCACAGATACGCAGTATTTT.

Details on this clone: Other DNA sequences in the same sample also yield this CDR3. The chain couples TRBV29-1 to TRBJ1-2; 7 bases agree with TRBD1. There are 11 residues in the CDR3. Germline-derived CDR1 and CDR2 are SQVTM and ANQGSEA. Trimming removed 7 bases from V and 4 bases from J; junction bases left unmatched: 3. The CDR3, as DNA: TGCAGCGGTGGACAGGCCTATGGCTACACCTTC. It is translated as CSGGQAYGYTF.

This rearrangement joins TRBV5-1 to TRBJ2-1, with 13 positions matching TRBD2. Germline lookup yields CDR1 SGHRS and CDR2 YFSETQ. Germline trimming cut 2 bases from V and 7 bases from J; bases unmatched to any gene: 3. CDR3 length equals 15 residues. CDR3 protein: CASSLLAGGPNEQFF. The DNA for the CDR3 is TGCGCCAGCAGCTTACTAGCGGGGGGGCCTAATGAGCAGTTCTTC.

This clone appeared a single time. CDR3 in amino acids: CASSPSGDRNQPQHF. In DNA, the CDR3 is TGTGCCAGCTCACCTTCAGGGGATCGCAATCAGCCCCAGCATTTT. The chain combines TRBV18 with TRBJ1-5, with D maybe TRBD1 (6 bases). V lost 3 bases and J 2 bases, leaving 11 bases between the germline ends. The CDR3 sequence is 15 residues long. Germline V gene sequence: CDR1 KGHSH, CDR2 LQKENI.

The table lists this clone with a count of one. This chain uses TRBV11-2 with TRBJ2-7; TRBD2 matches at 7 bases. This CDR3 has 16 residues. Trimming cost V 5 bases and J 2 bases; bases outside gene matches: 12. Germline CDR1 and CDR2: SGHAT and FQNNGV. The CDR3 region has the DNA TGTGCCAGCAGCCTAAGTCCCGGTCGGGGGGCCTACGAGCAGTACTTC. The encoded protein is CASSLSPGRGAYEQYF. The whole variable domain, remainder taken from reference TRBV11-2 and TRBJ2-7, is EAGVAQSPRYKIIEKRQSVAFWCNPISGHATLYWYQQILGQGPKLLIQFQNNGVVDDSQLPKDRFSAERLKGVDSTLKIQPAKLEDSAVYLCASSLSPGRGAYEQYFGPGTRLTVT.

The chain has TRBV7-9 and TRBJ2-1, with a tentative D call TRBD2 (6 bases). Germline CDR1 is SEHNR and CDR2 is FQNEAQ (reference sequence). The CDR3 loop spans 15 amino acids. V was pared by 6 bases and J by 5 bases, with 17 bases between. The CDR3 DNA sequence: TGTGCCAGCAGTTCGGAGGGACGAAGCGACAATGAGCAGTTCTTC. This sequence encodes CASSSEGRSDNEQFF.

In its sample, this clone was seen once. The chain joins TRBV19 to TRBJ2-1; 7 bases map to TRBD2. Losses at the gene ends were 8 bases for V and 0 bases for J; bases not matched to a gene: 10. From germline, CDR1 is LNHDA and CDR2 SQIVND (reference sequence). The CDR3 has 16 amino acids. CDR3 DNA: TGTGCCAGTGCGGGGGACCGCCGGGGCTCCTACAATGAGCAGTTCTTC. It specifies CASAGDRRGSYNEQFF.

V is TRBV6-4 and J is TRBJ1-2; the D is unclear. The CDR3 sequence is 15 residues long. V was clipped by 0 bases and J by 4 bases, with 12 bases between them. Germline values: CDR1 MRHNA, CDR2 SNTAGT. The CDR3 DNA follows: TGTGCCAGCAGTGACTCGAATCGAGCAGGCTATGGCTACACCTTC. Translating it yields CASSDSNRAGYGYTF.

CDR3 region: CASSPQGSATEAFF. The CDR3 DNA follows: TGTGCCAGCTCACCACAGGGGTCGGCCACTGAAGCTTTCTTT. The chain has TRBV18 and TRBJ1-1; a possible D gene is TRBD1 (5 bases). CDR1 is KGHSH, CDR2 LQKENI, per germline. The CDR3 is 14 residues long. V dropped 1 base and J dropped 4 bases, with 10 bases sitting between them.

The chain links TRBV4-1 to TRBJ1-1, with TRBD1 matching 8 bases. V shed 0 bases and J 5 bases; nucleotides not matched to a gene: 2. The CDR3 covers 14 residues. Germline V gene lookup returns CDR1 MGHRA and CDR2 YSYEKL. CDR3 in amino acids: CASSQEYRGTEAFF. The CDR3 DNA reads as TGCGCCAGCAGCCAAGAGTACAGGGGGACTGAAGCTTTCTTT.

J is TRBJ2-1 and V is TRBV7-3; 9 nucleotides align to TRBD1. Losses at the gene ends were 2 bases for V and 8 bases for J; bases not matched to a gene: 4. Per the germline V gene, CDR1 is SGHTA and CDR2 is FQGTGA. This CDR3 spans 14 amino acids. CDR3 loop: CASSLGTGRYEQFF. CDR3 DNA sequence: TGTGCCAGCAGCTTAGGGACAGGGCGGTATGAGCAGTTCTTC.